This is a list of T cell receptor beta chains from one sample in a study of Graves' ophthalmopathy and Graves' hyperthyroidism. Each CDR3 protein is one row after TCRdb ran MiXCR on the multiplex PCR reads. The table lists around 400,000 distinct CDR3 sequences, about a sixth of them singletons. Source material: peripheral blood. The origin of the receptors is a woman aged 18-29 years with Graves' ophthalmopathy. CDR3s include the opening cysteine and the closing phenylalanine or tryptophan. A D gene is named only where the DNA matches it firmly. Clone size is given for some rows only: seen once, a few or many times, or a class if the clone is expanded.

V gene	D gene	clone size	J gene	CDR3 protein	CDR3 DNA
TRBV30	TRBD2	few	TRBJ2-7	CAWSPGLAGSEQYF	TGTGCCTGGAGTCCGGGACTAGCGGGGAGCGAGCAGTACTTC
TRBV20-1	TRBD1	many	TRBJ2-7	CSHSEGAVSSYEQYF	TGCAGTCACTCAGAGGGGGCGGTTAGCTCCTACGAGCAGTACTTC
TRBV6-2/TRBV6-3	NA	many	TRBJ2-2	CASSLFTGNTGELFF	TGTGCCAGCAGCCTATTTACAGGGAACACCGGGGAGCTGTTTTTT
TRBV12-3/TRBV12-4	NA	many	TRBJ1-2	CASSHKSQGNYGYTF	TGTGCCAGCAGTCATAAAAGTCAGGGGAACTATGGCTACACCTTC
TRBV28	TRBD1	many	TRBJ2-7	CASNDRGPYEQYF	TGTGCCAGCAATGACAGGGGGCCCTACGAGCAGTACTTC
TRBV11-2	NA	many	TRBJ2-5	CASSQRGNQETQYF	TGTGCCAGCAGCCAGAGGGGGAACCAAGAGACCCAGTACTTC
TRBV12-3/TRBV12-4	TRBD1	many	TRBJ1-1	CASSLSGGANTEAFF	TGTGCCAGCAGTCTCTCAGGGGGCGCGAACACTGAAGCTTTCTTT
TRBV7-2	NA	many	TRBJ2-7	CATMADLSSYEQYF	TGTGCTACCATGGCGGACCTTAGCTCCTACGAGCAGTACTTC
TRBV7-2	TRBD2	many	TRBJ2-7	CASSDHTGRGQYF	TGTGCCAGCAGCGATCACACCGGGAGGGGGCAGTACTTC
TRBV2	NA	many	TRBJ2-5	CASSIHIKPQRQETQYF	TGTGCCAGCAGTATTCATATAAAGCCTCAGAGACAAGAGACCCAGTACTTC
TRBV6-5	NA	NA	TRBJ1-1	CASSYLATAFF	TGTGCCAGCAGTTACTTGGCGACAGCTTTCTTT
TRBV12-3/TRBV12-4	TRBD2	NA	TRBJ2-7	CASGAGGAYEQYF	TGTGCCAGCGGCGCGGGGGGGGCTTACGAGCAGTACTTC
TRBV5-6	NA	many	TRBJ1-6	CASSLSSSSYNSPLHF	TGTGCCAGCAGCTTATCATCCAGCTCCTATAATTCACCCCTCCACTTT
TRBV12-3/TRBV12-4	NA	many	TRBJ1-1	CASRRSISEAFF	TGTGCCAGCAGAAGATCGATCTCTGAAGCTTTCTTT
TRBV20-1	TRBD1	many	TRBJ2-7	CSAPTGYEQYF	TGCAGTGCCCCGACAGGGTACGAGCAGTACTTC
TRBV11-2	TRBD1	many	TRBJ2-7	CASSPDRGRTYEQYF	TGTGCCAGCAGCCCTGACAGGGGAAGGACCTACGAGCAGTACTTC
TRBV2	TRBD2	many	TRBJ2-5	CASSEAGRGGGTQYF	TGTGCCAGCAGTGAAGCGGGGAGGGGCGGTGGGACCCAGTACTTC
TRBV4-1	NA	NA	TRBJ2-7	CASSQVQHRMQSSYEQYF	TGCGCCAGCAGCCAAGTCCAACATAGAATGCAAAGCTCCTACGAGCAGTACTTC
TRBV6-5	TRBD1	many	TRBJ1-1	CASSSNPGTGGLEAFF	TGTGCCAGCAGTTCGAACCCCGGGACAGGGGGTCTTGAAGCTTTCTTT
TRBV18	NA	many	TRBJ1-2	CASSPRAYGYTF	TGTGCCAGCTCACCACGCGCCTATGGCTACACCTTC
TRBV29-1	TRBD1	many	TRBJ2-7	CSVLLPGQTYEQYF	TGCAGCGTACTACTCCCGGGACAGACCTACGAGCAGTACTTC
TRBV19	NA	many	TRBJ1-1	CASKTYRGANTEAFF	TGTGCCAGTAAGACTTATCGAGGGGCGAACACTGAAGCTTTCTTT
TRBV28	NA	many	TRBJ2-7	CASRGWTSPPDYEQYF	TGTGCCAGCAGAGGCTGGACTTCCCCTCCCGACTACGAGCAGTACTTC
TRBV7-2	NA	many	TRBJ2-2	CASGGHGNTGELFF	TGTGCCAGCGGAGGGCACGGAAACACCGGGGAGCTGTTTTTT
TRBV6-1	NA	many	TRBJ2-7	CANTTPPGTYEQYF	TGTGCCAACACGACGCCCCCGGGAACCTACGAGCAGTACTTC
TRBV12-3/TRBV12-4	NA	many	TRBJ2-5	CASSLAEDPGETQYF	TGTGCCAGCAGTTTAGCAGAAGATCCCGGAGAGACCCAGTACTTC
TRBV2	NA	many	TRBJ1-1	CARRDGMNTEAFF	TGTGCCAGAAGGGACGGCATGAACACTGAAGCTTTCTTT
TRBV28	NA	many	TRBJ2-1	CASSTQGDGVHNEQFF	TGTGCCAGCAGTACCCAAGGGGACGGGGTGCACAATGAGCAGTTCTTC
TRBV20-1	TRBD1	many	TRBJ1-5	CSAMTTGSSNQPQHF	TGCAGTGCTATGACGACAGGGTCGAGCAATCAGCCCCAGCATTTT
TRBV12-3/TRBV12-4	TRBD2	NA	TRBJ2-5	CASTVGRGGETQYF	TGTGCCAGCACCGTTGGGAGGGGCGGGGAGACCCAGTACTTC
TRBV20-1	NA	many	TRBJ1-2	CSASPAVQGNYGYTF	TGCAGTGCTAGCCCAGCAGTCCAGGGCAACTATGGCTACACCTTC
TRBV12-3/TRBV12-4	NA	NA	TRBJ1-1	CASRPRGASQNTEAFF	TGTGCCAGCAGGCCCCGCGGGGCGTCCCAGAACACTGAAGCTTTCTTT
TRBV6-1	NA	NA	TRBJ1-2	CASSEIRGRNYGYTF	TGTGCCAGCAGTGAAATAAGGGGCCGGAACTATGGCTACACCTTC
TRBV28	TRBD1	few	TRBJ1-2	CASSLPQGKRGYTF	TGTGCCAGCAGTTTACCACAGGGGAAGAGGGGCTACACCTTC
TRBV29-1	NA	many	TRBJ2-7	CSVVPAEGTYEQYF	TGCAGCGTTGTCCCAGCGGAGGGGACCTACGAGCAGTACTTC
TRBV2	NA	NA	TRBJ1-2	CASMNRVGYTF	TGTGCCAGCATGAACAGGGTGGGCTACACCTTC
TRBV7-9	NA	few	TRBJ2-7	CASSVGSGEQYF	TGTGCCAGCAGCGTGGGTTCGGGCGAGCAGTACTTC
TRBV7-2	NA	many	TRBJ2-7	CASIAVAGALYEQYF	TGTGCCAGCATCGCCGTGGCAGGGGCGTTATACGAGCAGTACTTC
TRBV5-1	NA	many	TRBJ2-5	CASRPGTQETQYF	TGCGCCAGCAGACCCGGGACCCAAGAGACCCAGTACTTC
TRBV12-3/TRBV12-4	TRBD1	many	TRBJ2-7	CASSLGTVYEQYF	TGTGCCAGCAGTTTGGGGACAGTATACGAGCAGTACTTC
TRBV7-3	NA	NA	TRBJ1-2	CASSANPRDGYTF	TGTGCCAGCAGCGCAAACCCCAGGGATGGCTACACCTTC
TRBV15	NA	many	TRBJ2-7	CATGRDEQYF	TGTGCCACCGGGAGAGACGAGCAGTACTTC
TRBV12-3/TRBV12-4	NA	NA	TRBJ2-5	CASSQLNRYQETQYF	TGTGCCAGCAGTCAATTGAACAGGTACCAAGAGACCCAGTACTTC
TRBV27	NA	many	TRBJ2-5	CASSQRGNLQETQYF	TGTGCCAGCAGTCAACGGGGGAACCTCCAAGAGACCCAGTACTTC
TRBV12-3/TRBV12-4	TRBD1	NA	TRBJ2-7	CASSRTGQVGEQYF	TGTGCCAGCAGTAGGACAGGGCAAGTCGGCGAGCAGTACTTC
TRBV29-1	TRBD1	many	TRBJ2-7	CSARLTGGRGEQYF	TGCAGCGCCCGTCTGACAGGGGGCAGAGGCGAGCAGTACTTC
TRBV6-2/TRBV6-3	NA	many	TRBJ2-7	CASSYLPPGTWGTYEQYF	TGTGCCAGCAGTTACCTCCCCCCCGGGACCTGGGGGACCTACGAGCAGTACTTC
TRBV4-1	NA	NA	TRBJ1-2	CASSQSGMHYGYTF	TGCGCCAGCAGCCAGTCCGGGATGCACTATGGCTACACCTTC
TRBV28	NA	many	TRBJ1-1	CASSPTLGGHGGTEAFF	TGTGCCAGCAGTCCTACGCTAGGGGGACATGGGGGCACTGAAGCTTTCTTT
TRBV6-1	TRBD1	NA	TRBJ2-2	CASQTGVGELFF	TGTGCCAGCCAGACAGGGGTCGGGGAGCTGTTTTTT
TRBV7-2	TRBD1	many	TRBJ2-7	CASTEGQVSYEQYF	TGTGCCAGCACCGAGGGACAGGTTTCCTACGAGCAGTACTTC
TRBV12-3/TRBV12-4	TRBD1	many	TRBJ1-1	CASRLDRGLSEAFF	TGTGCCAGCAGGCTGGACAGGGGGTTGTCTGAAGCTTTCTTT
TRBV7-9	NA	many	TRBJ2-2	CASSLRGGAAAAGELFF	TGTGCCAGCAGCTTAAGAGGGGGGGCGGCGGCCGCCGGGGAGCTGTTTTTT
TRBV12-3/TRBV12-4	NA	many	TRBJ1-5	CASTDNQGAQHF	TGTGCCAGCACCGACAACCAGGGAGCCCAGCATTTT
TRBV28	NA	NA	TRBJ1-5	CASSPGTLTWGQPQHF	TGTGCCAGCAGTCCCGGGACACTCACATGGGGTCAGCCCCAGCATTTT
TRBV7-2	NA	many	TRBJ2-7	CASSDTGTSYYEQYF	TGTGCCAGCAGCGACACCGGGACTTCCTACTACGAGCAGTACTTC
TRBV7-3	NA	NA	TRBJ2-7	CASSPHPGDEQYF	TGTGCCAGCAGCCCCCATCCGGGCGACGAGCAGTACTTC
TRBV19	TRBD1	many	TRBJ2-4	CASGTGRAKNIQYF	TGTGCCAGTGGGACAGGAAGAGCCAAAAACATTCAGTACTTC